The following is a T cell receptor beta chain sequence with its context. Which antigen it targets is not known. Base qualities are not at hand, and no much larger clone is one base apart. The sample originates from a study of CD8+ T cells in alopecia areata (dated 2018 in TCRdb). Background for the entire study: Treated patients were enrolled in an open-label pilot trial of oral tofacitinib, 5 to 10 mg twice daily, for moderate-to-severe alopecia areata. Tofacitinib was administered for 6 to 18 months, and 6 months of follow-up off drug were then conducted to assess delayed response and recurrence. Scalp clonality was compared among normal scalp (n=4), patchy alopecia areata scalp (n=8), and alopecia totalis/universalis scalp (n=8). Tofacitinib-treated patients had biopsies at baseline and at 4 and 24 weeks of treatment, with a later scalp biopsy in several patients. TCRbeta CDR3 regions were amplified by immunoSEQ multiplex PCR using 35 Vbeta forward and 13 Jbeta reverse primers. In treated patients, disease severity was measured using the SALT score, which gives the percentage of scalp surface area affected. High-throughput TCRbeta sequencing was used to examine T cell clonal expansion in alopecia areata in both the C3H/HeJ mouse model and human patients. RNA was obtained with the PAXgene miRNA kit for fixed scalp, the miRNeasy kit for PBMCs, and the RNeasy kit for mouse skin. Scalp tissue and sorted CD4+ and CD8+ peripheral blood T cells from patchy and totalis/universalis alopecia areata patients and from healthy controls were covered by human TCRbeta sequencing.

In light of the paper, this sample's time point label describes: about 25 weeks on oral tofacitinib. The treatment or condition label on this specimen signifies: oral pan-JAK inhibitor, 5-10 mg twice daily. Lesional scalp punch biopsies and peripheral blood were collected from alopecia areata patients. After PBMCs were isolated by density centrifugation and stained for CD3, CD4 and CD8, a FACSAria was used to sort CD4+ and CD8+ T cells. Study-level results and caveats: Tofacitinib significantly lowered scalp clonality and the number of expanded CD8+ clones among the top 100 scalp clones. Shared TCR sequences between patients were less evident than in mice, which may be partly attributable to HLA diversity in the patient population. The treated cohort was small, with a single nonresponder, so links between baseline CD8+ expansion and response need larger studies. Resident alphabeta T cells in normal human skin are also sequenced, complicating scalp TCR repertoire analysis, unlike mouse skin dominated by gammadelta T cells. Many expanded lesional clones persisted in scalp and blood during tofacitinib treatment, which may partly explain relapse after stopping treatment. Compared with normal scalp, lesional scalp, particularly in alopecia totalis/universalis, had higher clonality and more expanded CD8+ clones, which suggests antigenic drive.

Library preparation was by the immunoSEQ multiplex PCR assay. To provide template for TCR sequencing, every sample had RNA extracted and reverse transcribed into cDNA. First-strand cDNA was synthesized using SuperScript III with a 2:1 mix of oligo-dT and random hexamers. A synthetic immune receptor repertoire was used to gauge amplification bias, and whatever bias remained was removed computationally. In the source study's methods: After raw reads were preprocessed to remove errors, the CDR3 was defined following IMGT conventions as running from the conserved cysteine to phenylalanine. Clonality was computed as 1 minus the Shannon entropy, with the entropy normalized by log2 of the number of productive unique TCRs. CD4 or CD8 identity of scalp clones was inferred by cross-referencing scalp TCRbeta sequences with sorted blood CD4 and CD8 repertoires. TCRdb took over this immuneACCESS table, retaining in-frame rearrangements with V and J assigned. Such tables are incomplete; in checked studies, under half of the missing clones stem from an unresolved V gene, and the remainder is unexplained. Clone size and the V and J calls come from that table; the DNA yielded D and trimming. The sample includes 250,000 to 300,000 clones, with roughly 64% observed a single time. The ten largest clones capture under 2% of the sample.

Trimming removed 1 base from V and 2 bases from J; the gene matches leave 10 bases unexplained. From its cysteine to its phenylalanine, the CDR3 spans 18 amino acids. The sequence is cut down to CDR3 DNA, 54 bases in frame from base 1. Taken from the germline V gene (reference sequence), the CDR1 and CDR2 loops are SEHNR and FQNEAQ. This TCR came from a human donor with alopecia areata. The specimen was CD4+ T cells sorted from blood, collected at week 24, from a patient treated with tofacitinib. The rearrangement joined TRBV7-9 to TRBJ2-3; TRBD2 aligns with 9 central bases. The CDR3 region has the sequence CASSLELTLAGDTDTQYF. The sequenced DNA: TGTGCCAGCAGCTTAGAGCTTACCTTAGCGGGGGACACAGATACGCAGTATTTT.